The sequence of this TCR beta chain was determined in a study of Graves' ophthalmopathy and Graves' hyperthyroidism. None of the included patients had other autoimmune diseases, uncontrolled infections, pregnancy or lactation, as these led to exclusion. The authors amplified TCR beta CDR3 regions, and they did so from RNA transcripts for repertoire sequencing. RT-PCR in the first round used HTBI primers; a second-round multiplex PCR followed. Using its own MiXCR run on the multiplex PCR reads, TCRdb lists one record per CDR3 protein. The table includes 200,000 to 250,000 distinct CDR3 sequences, roughly 50% detected once. The CDR3 has 17 amino acids. Germline V gene data show CDR1 as LNHNV and CDR2 as YYDKDF (reference sequence). V was clipped by 0 bases and J by 0 bases, with 14 bases between them.

The rearrangement joins TRBV15 to TRBJ1-1; possible D gene TRBD1, 6 bases. Sequenced input: peripheral blood. This clonotype was sampled from an adult man with Graves' ophthalmopathy. The DNA of the CDR3 is TGTGCCACCAGCAGAGATCCCCAGGGGACGGTGAACACTGAAGCTTTCTTT. It is translated as CATSRDPQGTVNTEAFF.